The 8 T cell receptor beta chains presented below share a single source sample, sequenced in a study of T cells in Graves' hyperthyroidism and ophthalmopathy. Amplification of TCR beta CDR3 regions used RNA as the template. First-round RT-PCR of the TCR CDR3 relied on the HTBI primer set. From the multiplex PCR reads, TCRdb called clonotypes with MiXCR, one entry per CDR3 protein. Among about 300,000 distinct CDR3 sequences listed, less than 30% were seen once. Sequencing was performed on blood. All receptors come from a man aged 40-50 years with Graves' hyperthyroidism that later progressed to Graves' ophthalmopathy.

This clonotype came up many times. V gene TRBV6-5 combines with J gene TRBJ1-1, with D perhaps matching TRBD1 (5 bases). Germline V gene lookup returns CDR1 MNHEY and CDR2 SVGAGI. Trimming took 2 bases from V and 7 from J, leaving 11 bases between them. This CDR3 region has 13 residues. CDR3 sequence (DNA): TGTGCCAGCAGTTACAGGGAGAGGGGTGAAGCTTTCTTT. This gives the protein CASSYRERGEAFF.

This clonotype was picked up many times. V gene TRBV7-8 combines with J gene TRBJ2-2; TRBD2 agrees at 8 bases. Germline-derived CDR1 and CDR2 are SGHVS and FQNEAQ. Unmatched junction bases numbered 7, after V lost 5 bases and J lost 5 bases. This CDR3 is 15 amino acids long. The CDR3 here is CASSRRAGVTGELFF. CDR3 nucleotides: TGTGCCAGCAGCCGGCGAGCGGGAGTGACCGGGGAGCTGTTTTTT. The entire variable domain, with the rest obtained from reference TRBV7-8 and TRBJ2-2, is as follows: GAGVSQSPRYKVAKRGQDVALRCDPISGHVSLFWYQQALGQGPEFLTYFQNEAQLDKSGLPSDRFFAERPEGSVSTLKIQRTQQEDSAVYLCASSRRAGVTGELFFGEGSRLTVL.

This clonotype came up many times. This chain links TRBV6-5 with TRBJ1-1, with 7 positions matching TRBD1. This CDR3 has 14 residues. The V gene's germline CDR1 is MNHEY and CDR2 SVGAGI. V was pared by 8 bases and J by 0 bases, with 6 bases of the junction left unmatched. This CDR3 is CASLRGRMNTEAFF. The CDR3 bases are TGTGCCAGCCTCAGGGGGAGGATGAACACTGAAGCTTTCTTT.

V is TRBV12-3 or TRBV12-4 and J is TRBJ2-3; no clear D gene. Trimming took off 5 bases at V and 6 bases at J, with 9 bases between the two ends. The CDR3 has 12 residues. CDR3 loop: CASSPLSDTQYF. DNA for the CDR3: TGTGCCAGCAGTCCATTGTCGGATACGCAGTATTTT.

This rearrangement joins TRBV12-3 or TRBV12-4 to TRBJ2-5; 7 positions match TRBD2. The CDR3 contains 14 residues. After removal of 5 bases from V and 5 bases from J, the junction contained 8 bases not matched to a gene. DNA of the CDR3: TGTGCCAGCAGTACTCGACTAGCCGCTGAGACCCAGTACTTC. Translated: CASSTRLAAETQYF.

This clonotype was counted at least ten times. This sequence joins TRBV20-1 and TRBJ2-3, with 12 bases matching TRBD2. CDR3 length: 16 residues. V was pared by 0 bases and J by 8 bases, with 9 bases of the junction left unmatched. Germline CDR1 is DFQATT and CDR2 is SNEGSKA (reference sequence). The CDR3 nucleotides are TGCAGTGCTAGAGATCCGAGACTAGCGGGAGTCACTACGCAGTATTTT. It is translated as CSARDPRLAGVTTQYF.

Ten or more counts support this clonotype. The chain has TRBV19 and TRBJ1-5, with no clear D. CDR1 LNHDA and CDR2 SQIVND come from the germline V gene (reference sequence). The V end lost 4 bases, the J end lost 9 bases, and 10 bases lay between the germline ends. The CDR3 extends over 12 amino acids. In DNA form, the CDR3 reads TGTGCCAGTAGTACCGGAGGGTCGCCCCAGCATTTT. It specifies CASSTGGSPQHF.

This clonotype was detected ten times or more. The chain is built from TRBV12-3 or TRBV12-4 and TRBJ2-2; 8 bases agree with TRBD1. The CDR3 consists of 15 residues. Trimming cost V 6 bases and J 4 bases; bases outside gene matches: 7. CDR3 protein: CASRTGTGSTGELFF. The CDR3 DNA follows: TGTGCCAGCAGAACCGGGACAGGAAGCACCGGGGAGCTGTTTTTT.